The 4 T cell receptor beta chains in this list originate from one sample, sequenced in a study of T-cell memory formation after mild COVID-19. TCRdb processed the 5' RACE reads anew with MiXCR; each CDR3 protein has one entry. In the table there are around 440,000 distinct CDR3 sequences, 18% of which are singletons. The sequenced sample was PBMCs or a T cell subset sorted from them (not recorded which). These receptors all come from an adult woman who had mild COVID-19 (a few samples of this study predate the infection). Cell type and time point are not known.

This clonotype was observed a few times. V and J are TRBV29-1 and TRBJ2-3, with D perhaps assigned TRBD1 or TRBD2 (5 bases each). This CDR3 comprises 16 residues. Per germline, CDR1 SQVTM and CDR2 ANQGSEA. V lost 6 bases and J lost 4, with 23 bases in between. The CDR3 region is CSVRGAGTRAADTQYF. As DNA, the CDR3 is TGCAGCGTCCGTGGGGCCGGGACCCGCGCCGCAGATACGCAGTATTTT.

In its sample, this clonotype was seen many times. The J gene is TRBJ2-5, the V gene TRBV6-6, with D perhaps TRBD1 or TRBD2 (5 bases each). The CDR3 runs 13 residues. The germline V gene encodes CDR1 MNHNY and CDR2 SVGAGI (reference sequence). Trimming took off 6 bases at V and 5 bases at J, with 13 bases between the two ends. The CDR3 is CASSIQGAETQYF. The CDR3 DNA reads TGTGCCAGCAGCATCCAGGGAGCGGAGACCCAGTACTTC.

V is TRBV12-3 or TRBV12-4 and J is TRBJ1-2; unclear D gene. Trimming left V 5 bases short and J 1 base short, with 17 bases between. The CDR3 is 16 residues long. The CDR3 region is CASSPRAIYFNYGYTF. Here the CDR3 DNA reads TGTGCCAGCAGTCCGCGGGCCATCTACTTTAACTATGGCTACACCTTC.

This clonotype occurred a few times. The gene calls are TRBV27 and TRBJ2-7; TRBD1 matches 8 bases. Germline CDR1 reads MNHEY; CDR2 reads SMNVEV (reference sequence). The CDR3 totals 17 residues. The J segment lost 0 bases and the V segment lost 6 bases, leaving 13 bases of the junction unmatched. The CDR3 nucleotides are TGTGCCAGCAGAAAATCCGGGACAGGCCCTGCCTCCTACGAGCAGTACTTC. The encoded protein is CASRKSGTGPASYEQYF.